The table lists the clone carrying this T cell receptor (beta chain) with a count of one. Authors' methods: Amplification of reference gene primers provided the estimated nucleated cell counts. Some clones are missing from TCRdb's copy, which holds only in-frame ones; the method was immunoSEQ multiplex PCR. That table is the source of V, J and clone size, and D and trimming were worked out from the DNA. The sample includes some 670,000 clones, approximately 90% of them seen just once. The CDR3 extends over 14 amino acids. The germline V gene has CDR1 MNHEY and CDR2 SVGAGI. The V gene lost 2 bases and the J gene lost 3 bases, with 10 bases spanning the gap. These data belong to a study of blood T cell repertoires in COVID-19.

The genes are TRBV6-5 and TRBJ1-1, with D uncertain. The specimen sequenced was peripheral blood. This receptor was identified in a woman aged 18-29 years with acute or convalescent COVID-19. The CDR3 protein is CASSYGRSYTEAFF. DNA of the CDR3: TGTGCCAGCAGTTACGGTCGGTCGTACACTGAAGCTTTCTTT.